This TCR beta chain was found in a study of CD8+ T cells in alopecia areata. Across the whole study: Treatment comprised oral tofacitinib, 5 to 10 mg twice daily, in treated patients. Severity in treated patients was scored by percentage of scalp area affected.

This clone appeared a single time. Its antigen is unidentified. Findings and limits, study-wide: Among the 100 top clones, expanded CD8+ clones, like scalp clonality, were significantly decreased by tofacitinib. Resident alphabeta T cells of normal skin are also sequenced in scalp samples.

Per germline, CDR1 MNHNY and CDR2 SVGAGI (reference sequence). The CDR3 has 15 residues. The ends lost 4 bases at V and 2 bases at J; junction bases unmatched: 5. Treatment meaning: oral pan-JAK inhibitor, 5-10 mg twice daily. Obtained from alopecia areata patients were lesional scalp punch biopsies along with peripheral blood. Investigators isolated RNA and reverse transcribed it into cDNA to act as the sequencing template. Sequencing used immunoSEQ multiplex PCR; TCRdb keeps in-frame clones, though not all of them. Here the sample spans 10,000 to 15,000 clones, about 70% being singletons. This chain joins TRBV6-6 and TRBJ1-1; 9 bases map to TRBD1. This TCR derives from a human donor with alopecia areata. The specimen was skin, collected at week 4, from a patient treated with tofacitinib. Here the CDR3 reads CASSSADRGNTEAFF. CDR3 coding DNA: TGTGCCAGCAGTTCTGCGGACAGGGGCAACACTGAAGCTTTCTTT.